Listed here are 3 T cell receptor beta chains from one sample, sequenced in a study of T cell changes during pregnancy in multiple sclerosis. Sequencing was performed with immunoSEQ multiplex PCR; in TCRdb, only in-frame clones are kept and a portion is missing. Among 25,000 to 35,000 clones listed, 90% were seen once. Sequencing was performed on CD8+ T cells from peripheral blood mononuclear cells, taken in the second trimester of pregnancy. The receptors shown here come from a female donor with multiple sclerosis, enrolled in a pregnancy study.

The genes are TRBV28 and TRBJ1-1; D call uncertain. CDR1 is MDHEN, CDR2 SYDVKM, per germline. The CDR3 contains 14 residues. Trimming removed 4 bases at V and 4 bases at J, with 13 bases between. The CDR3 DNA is TGTGCCAGCAGTTCCCTCCGGGAAATCACTGAAGCTTTCTTT. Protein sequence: CASSSLREITEAFF. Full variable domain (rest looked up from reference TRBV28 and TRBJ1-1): DVKVTQSSRYLVKRTGEKVFLECVQDMDHENMFWYRQDPGLGLRLIYFSYDVKMKEKGDIPEGYSVSREKKERFSLILESASTNQTSMYLCASSSLREITEAFFGQGTRLTVV.

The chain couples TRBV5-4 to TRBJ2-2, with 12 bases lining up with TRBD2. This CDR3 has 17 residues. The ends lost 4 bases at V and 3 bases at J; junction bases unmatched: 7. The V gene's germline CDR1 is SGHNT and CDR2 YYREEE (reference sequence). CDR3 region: CASSHTGTSGHTGELFF. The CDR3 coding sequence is TGTGCCAGCAGCCATACCGGGACTAGCGGGCACACCGGGGAGCTGTTTTTT. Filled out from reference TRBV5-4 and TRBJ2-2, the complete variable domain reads ETGVTQSPTHLIKTRGQQVTLRCSSQSGHNTVSWYQQALGQGPQFIFQYYREEENGRGNFPPRFSGLQFPNYSSELNVNALELDDSALYLCASSHTGTSGHTGELFFGEGSRLTVL.

The CDR3 DNA reads TGTGCCGGCCGACTAGCCAATGAGCAGTTCTTC. This sequence encodes CAGRLANEQFF. The chain couples TRBV2 to TRBJ2-1; 7 nucleotides agree with TRBD2. The V gene's germline CDR1 is SNHLY and CDR2 FYNNEI. Trimming at V came to 11 bases and at J to 6 bases, leaving 4 bases not matched to a gene. The CDR3 extends over 11 amino acids.